This T cell receptor (beta chain) originates from a study of T cell changes during pregnancy in multiple sclerosis. Some clones are missing from TCRdb's copy, which holds only in-frame ones; the method was immunoSEQ multiplex PCR. The repertoire has approximately 50,000 clones, less than 95% of them found once; the top ten carry approximately 5.8%. Germline V gene sequence: CDR1 MNHEY, CDR2 SVGAGI. Trimming took 5 bases from V and 1 from J, leaving 14 bases between them. The CDR3 has 15 amino acids. This TCR came from a female donor in good health, enrolled as a control in a pregnancy study. This sample comprised peripheral blood, obtained in the third trimester of pregnancy. The rearrangement links TRBV6-5 to TRBJ1-1; a weak D match, TRBD1 (6 bases). Written as DNA, the CDR3 is TGTGCCAGCAGTCCCCCAGGGGCGGGGAACACTGAAGCTTTCTTT. Its translation: CASSPPGAGNTEAFF.